One and the same sample provided the 25 T cell receptor beta chains below, sequenced in a study of response to subunit inactivated influenza vaccine. TCRdb redid the calling of the RT-PCR reads with MiXCR, one entry per CDR3 protein. The sample has about 830,000 distinct CDR3 sequences; 18% are singletons. The source was PBMCs from blood, collected roughly 5 days after vaccination. The origin of the receptors is a man in his fifties who received an inactivated influenza vaccine.

This clonotype was counted at least ten times. This chain joins TRBV6-1 and TRBJ2-7; 11 bases fit TRBD2. The CDR3 runs 15 residues. Trimming removed 5 bases from V and 4 bases from J; junction bases left unmatched: 7. Germline CDR1 MNHNS, CDR2 SASEGT. The CDR3 reads CASSPGLAVTYEQYF. CDR3 nucleotides: TGTGCCAGCAGTCCGGGACTAGCGGTTACTTACGAGCAGTACTTC.

The chain recombines TRBV4-3 with TRBJ2-5, with 8 bases matching TRBD2. Germline V gene data show CDR1 as LGHNA and CDR2 as YSLEER. Trimming removed 4 bases from V and 3 bases from J; junction bases left unmatched: 10. CDR3 size: 16 residues. The CDR3 DNA is TGCGCCAGCAGCCCGACAGGCGGGACTAGTAAAGAGACCCAGTACTTC. Residues: CASSPTGGTSKETQYF.

This sequence joins TRBV29-1 and TRBJ2-1, with TRBD1 matching 7 bases. Looked up from germline, CDR1 is SQVTM and CDR2 is ANQGSEA. CDR3 length: 13 amino acids. V shed 5 bases, J shed 7 bases, and the junction held 8 bases outside the gene matches. CDR3 sequence (DNA): TGCAGCGTTCGGACAGGTCAACTAAATGAGCAGTTCTTC. Amino acid sequence: CSVRTGQLNEQFF.

The chain employs TRBV12-3 or TRBV12-4 and TRBJ2-2; 8 bases align to TRBD2. J lost 1 base, V lost 5 bases, and 3 bases had no gene match. The CDR3 totals 15 residues. The DNA for the CDR3 is TGTGCCAGCAGTGTCAGCGGGGGGAACACCGGGGAGCTGTTTTTT. Residues: CASSVSGGNTGELFF.

This clonotype was picked up a small number of times. The CDR3 protein is CSARDTQGYNSPLHF. CDR3 DNA sequence: TGCAGTGCTAGGGACACACAGGGGTATAATTCACCCCTCCACTTT. This chain links TRBV20-1 with TRBJ1-6; 7 bases fit TRBD1. The germline V gene encodes CDR1 DFQATT and CDR2 SNEGSKA (reference sequence). V was pared by 3 bases and J by 4 bases, with 6 bases of the junction left unmatched. The CDR3 sequence is 15 residues long.

This sequence joins TRBV7-2 and TRBJ1-2; 7 bases line up with TRBD1. The CDR3 sequence is 15 residues long. CDR1 is SGHTA, CDR2 FQGNSA, per germline. Germline trimming cut 1 base from V and 4 bases from J; bases unmatched to any gene: 6. The CDR3 here is CASSLVVGDSYGYTF. Written as DNA, the CDR3 is TGTGCCAGCAGCTTAGTGGTGGGGGACAGCTATGGCTACACCTTC.

In its sample, this clonotype was seen a few times. The gene calls are TRBV9 and TRBJ2-3; 7 bases line up with TRBD1. V was pared by 2 bases and J by 3 bases, with 6 bases of the junction left unmatched. This CDR3 contains 15 residues. Germline CDR1 reads SGDLS; CDR2 reads YYNGEE. The CDR3 protein is CASSVTGQSTDTQYF. CDR3 coding DNA: TGTGCCAGCAGCGTGACGGGACAGAGTACAGATACGCAGTATTTT.

This clonotype was detected only a few times. J is TRBJ2-7 and V is TRBV4-3; TRBD1 or TRBD2 may be the D gene (5 bases each). This CDR3 region has 13 residues. Germline CDR1 is LGHNA and CDR2 is YSLEER. The V gene lost 1 base and the J gene lost 5 bases, with 9 bases spanning the gap. The CDR3 loop is CASSQGGTHEQYF. The CDR3 DNA reads TGCGCCAGCAGCCAAGGGGGGACCCACGAGCAGTACTTC.

Turning to this clonotype: The junction and the germline gene differ at one end; a read error may be behind it. This chain links TRBV29-1 with TRBJ1-1, with D possibly being TRBD1 (6 bases). This CDR3 region has 11 residues. CDR1 and CDR2 from the germline V gene are SQVTM and ANQGSEA. The CDR3 DNA reads as TGCAGCGCCCAGACAGGCCTGGGAGGGACCTTT. Translation: CSAQTGLGGTF. Supplemented by reference TRBV29-1 and TRBJ1-1, the full variable domain reads SAVISQKPSRDICQRGTSLTIQCQVDSQVTMMFWYRQQPGQSLTLIATANQGSEATYESGFVIDKFPISRPNLTFSTLTVSNMSPEDSSIYLCSAQTGLGGTFGQGTRLTVV.

The rearrangement uses TRBV20-1 and TRBJ1-2; D is possibly TRBD1 (6 bases). From germline, CDR1 is DFQATT and CDR2 SNEGSKA (reference sequence). Trimming took 1 base from V and 4 from J, leaving 16 bases between them. The CDR3 contains 15 residues. CDR3 bases: TGCAGTGCTAGAGCCGGCGGGACACGCATCTATGGCTACACCTTC. Its protein product is CSARAGGTRIYGYTF.

The rearrangement joins TRBV7-2 to TRBJ2-5; maybe TRBD1 (6 bases). V lost 7 bases, J lost 5 bases, and 14 bases lay in between. The CDR3 runs to 13 residues. Germline CDR1 reads SGHTA; CDR2 reads FQGNSA. CDR3 nucleotides: TGTGCCAGCACCCCAGGGGCGAGGGAGACCCAGTACTTC. Translation: CASTPGARETQYF.

The sample holds a few counts of this clonotype. The chain combines TRBV5-1 with TRBJ2-4; 7 nucleotides match TRBD1. The CDR3 has 14 amino acids. Germline V gives CDR1 SGHRS, CDR2 YFSETQ. The junction had 8 bases not matched to a gene; V was cut back by 5 bases and J by 6 bases. DNA of the CDR3: TGCGCCAGCAGAAAAACCGGGACAGCAAACATTCAGTACTTC. Encoded protein: CASRKTGTANIQYF.

Only a few counts were recorded for this clonotype. The chain couples TRBV12-3 or TRBV12-4 to TRBJ2-3, with 16 bases matching TRBD2. After removal of 10 bases from V and 4 bases from J, the junction contained 11 bases not matched to a gene. This CDR3 region has 17 residues. CDR3 amino acids: CATAGTSGGARPDTQYF. DNA for the CDR3: TGTGCCACCGCAGGGACTAGCGGGGGGGCTCGCCCAGATACGCAGTATTTT.

This clonotype was seen more than once but under ten times. The DNA is left out, because the CDR3 cannot be placed on it with certainty; the CDR3 is given as TCRdb lists it. The V call is TRBV21-1, the J call TRBJ2-2; TRBD1, the table's D call, was not compared with the DNA. TRBV21-1 is a known pseudogene. The CDR3 length is 15 residues, termini included. The CDR3 sequence: CASFGDGANTGELFF.

The rearrangement links TRBV20-1 to TRBJ1-2, with 8 bases lining up with TRBD1. J lost 7 bases, V lost 1 base, and 2 bases had no gene match. Per the germline V gene, CDR1 is DFQATT and CDR2 is SNEGSKA (reference sequence). CDR3 length: 12 amino acids. Written as DNA, the CDR3 is TGCAGTGCTAGAGGGACAGGGTTTGGCTACACCTTC. Encoded protein: CSARGTGFGYTF.

This clonotype was seen only a few times. This sequence joins TRBV20-1 and TRBJ2-5; 9 bases map to TRBD2. The V gene end was trimmed by 5 bases and the J gene end by 2 bases; junction bases not matched to a gene: 9. This CDR3 has 15 amino acids. Germline assignment: CDR1 DFQATT and CDR2 SNEGSKA (reference sequence). The CDR3 DNA reads as TGCAGTGCTCGAAGGGGAGCGGGGGGTCAAGAGACCCAGTACTTC. Protein sequence: CSARRGAGGQETQYF.

This chain connects TRBV20-1 to TRBJ2-3; 10 nucleotides line up with TRBD2. Germline CDR1 DFQATT, CDR2 SNEGSKA (reference sequence). The length of the CDR3 is 13 residues. V shed 4 bases, J shed 5 bases, and the junction held 3 bases outside the gene matches. The CDR3 region is CSATERGGDTQYF. CDR3 coding DNA: TGCAGTGCTACGGAGCGGGGGGGAGATACGCAGTATTTT.

This clonotype was seen more than once but under ten times. This chain joins TRBV12-3 or TRBV12-4 and TRBJ1-1; 7 bases align to TRBD1. Unmatched junction bases numbered 8, after V lost 4 bases and J lost 0 bases. The CDR3 extends over 16 amino acids. CDR3 in amino acids: CASSSTGENMNTEAFF. CDR3 sequence (DNA): TGTGCCAGCAGTTCAACAGGGGAGAACATGAACACTGAAGCTTTCTTT.

The chain joins TRBV10-3 to TRBJ2-3; 7 bases are a match to TRBD2. Germline CDR1 and CDR2: ENHRY and SYGVKD. This CDR3 spans 12 amino acids. Trimming at V came to 8 bases and at J to 2 bases, leaving 1 base not matched to a gene. CDR3 nucleotide sequence: TGTGCCATCGGGGACTACACAGATACGCAGTATTTT. Its protein product is CAIGDYTDTQYF.

As DNA, the CDR3 is TGCGCCAGCAGCTTGGATCGCAGGGTGCGGGGCGCCCTCACCGGGGAGCTGTTTTTT. Translating gives CASSLDRRVRGALTGELFF. The J gene is TRBJ2-2, the V gene TRBV5-1; D might be TRBD2 (6 bases). There are 19 residues in the CDR3. Germline assignment: CDR1 SGHRS and CDR2 YFSETQ. The V end lost 0 bases, the J end lost 4 bases, and 22 bases lay between the germline ends.

This clonotype was found many times. This chain links TRBV29-1 with TRBJ2-7; the match to TRBD2 covers 10 bases. The CDR3 extends over 12 amino acids. Per the germline V gene, CDR1 is SQVTM and CDR2 is ANQGSEA. In nucleotides, the CDR3 is TGCAGTACCACTAGCGGGACCTACGAGCAGTACTTC. Its protein is CSTTSGTYEQYF.

This clonotype came up a few times. V and J are TRBV10-3 and TRBJ2-1; perhaps TRBD2 as D (5 bases). Germline-derived CDR1 and CDR2 are ENHRY and SYGVKD. Trimming pared 11 bases from V and 0 bases from J, leaving 14 bases between. This CDR3 is built from 14 residues. The CDR3 bases are TGTGCCGTATCAGGTGGGAGCTCCTACAATGAGCAGTTCTTC. Protein: CAVSGGSSYNEQFF.

This clonotype was recorded a few times. The genes are TRBV30 and TRBJ2-3; D gene uncertain. The germline CDR1 and CDR2 sequences are GTSNPN and SVGIG (reference sequence). V lost 2 bases and J 6 bases, leaving 15 bases between the germline ends. The CDR3 sequence is 14 residues long. CDR3: CAWSPPLVPDTQYF. CDR3 DNA sequence: TGTGCCTGGAGTCCCCCCTTAGTTCCGGATACGCAGTATTTT.

Ten or more counts support this clonotype. V and J are TRBV7-2 and TRBJ1-2; no definite D call. The CDR3 spans 13 residues. The germline V and J ends were trimmed by 5 bases and 4 bases, with 11 bases remaining between them. Germline CDR1 SGHTA, CDR2 FQGNSA. CDR3 in DNA: TGTGCCAGCAGCCCAACTACACTCTATGGCTACACCTTC. It encodes CASSPTTLYGYTF.

This clonotype was observed a handful of times. The chain recombines TRBV12-3 or TRBV12-4 with TRBJ2-1; 9 nucleotides align to TRBD2. V shed 8 bases and J 9 bases; nucleotides not matched to a gene: 8. CDR3 length: 13 amino acids. The CDR3 DNA is TGTGCCAGCTTGGTAGCGGGAGCTGGTGAGCAGTTCTTC. Amino acid sequence: CASLVAGAGEQFF.